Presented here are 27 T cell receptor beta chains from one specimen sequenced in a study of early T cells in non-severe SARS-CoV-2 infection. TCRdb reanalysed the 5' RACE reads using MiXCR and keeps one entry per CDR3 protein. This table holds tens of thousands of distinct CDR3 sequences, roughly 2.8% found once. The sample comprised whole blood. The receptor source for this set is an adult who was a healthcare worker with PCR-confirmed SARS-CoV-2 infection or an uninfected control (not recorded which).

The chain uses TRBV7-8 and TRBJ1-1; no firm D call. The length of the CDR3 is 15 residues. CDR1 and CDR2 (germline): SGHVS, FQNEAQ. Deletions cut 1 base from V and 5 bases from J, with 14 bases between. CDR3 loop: CASSLVGELRTEAFF. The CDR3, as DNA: TGTGCCAGCAGCTTAGTGGGCGAATTGAGGACTGAAGCTTTCTTT.

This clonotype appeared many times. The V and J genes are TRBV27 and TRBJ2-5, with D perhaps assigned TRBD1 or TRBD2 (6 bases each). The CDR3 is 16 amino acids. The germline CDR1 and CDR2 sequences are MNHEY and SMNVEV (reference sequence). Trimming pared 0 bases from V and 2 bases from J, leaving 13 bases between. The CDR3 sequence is CASSLSLGGRQETQYF. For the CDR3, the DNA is TGTGCCAGCAGTTTATCCCTCGGGGGCCGGCAAGAGACCCAGTACTTC.

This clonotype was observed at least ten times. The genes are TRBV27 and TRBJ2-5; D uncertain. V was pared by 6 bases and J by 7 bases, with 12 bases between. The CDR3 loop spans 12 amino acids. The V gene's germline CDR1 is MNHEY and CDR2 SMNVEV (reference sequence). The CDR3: CASRPPGGTQYF. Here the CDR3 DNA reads TGTGCCAGCAGACCTCCCGGCGGGACCCAGTACTTC.

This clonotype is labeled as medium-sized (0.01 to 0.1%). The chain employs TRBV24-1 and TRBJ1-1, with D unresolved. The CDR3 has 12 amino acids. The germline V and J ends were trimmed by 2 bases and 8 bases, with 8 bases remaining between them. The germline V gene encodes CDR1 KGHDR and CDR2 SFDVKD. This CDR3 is CATSDWSGEAFF. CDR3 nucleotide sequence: TGTGCCACCAGTGATTGGTCGGGGGAAGCTTTCTTT.

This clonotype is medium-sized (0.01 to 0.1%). The DNA for the CDR3 is TGTGCCAGCAGCTTATCGACAGGGGAAATTTCACCCCTCCACTTT. This codes for CASSLSTGEISPLHF. The gene calls are TRBV7-9 and TRBJ1-6; 8 positions match TRBD1. J gave up 9 bases and V 2 bases, and 6 bases lay outside the gene matches. Germline CDR1 is SEHNR and CDR2 is FQNEAQ (reference sequence). The CDR3 contains 15 residues.

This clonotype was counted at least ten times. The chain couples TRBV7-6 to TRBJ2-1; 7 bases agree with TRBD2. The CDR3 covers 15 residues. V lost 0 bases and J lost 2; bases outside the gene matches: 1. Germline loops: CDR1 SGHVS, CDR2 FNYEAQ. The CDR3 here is CASSLAGGAYNEQFF. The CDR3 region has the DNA TGTGCCAGCAGCTTAGCGGGGGGGGCCTACAATGAGCAGTTCTTC.

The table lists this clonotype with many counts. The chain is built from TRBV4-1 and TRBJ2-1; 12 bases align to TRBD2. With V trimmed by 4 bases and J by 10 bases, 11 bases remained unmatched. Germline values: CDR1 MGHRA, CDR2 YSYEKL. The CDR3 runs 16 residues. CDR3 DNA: TGCGCCAGCAGCCCGACCCGACTAGCGGGGGCTGTGGAGCAGTTCTTC. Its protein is CASSPTRLAGAVEQFF.

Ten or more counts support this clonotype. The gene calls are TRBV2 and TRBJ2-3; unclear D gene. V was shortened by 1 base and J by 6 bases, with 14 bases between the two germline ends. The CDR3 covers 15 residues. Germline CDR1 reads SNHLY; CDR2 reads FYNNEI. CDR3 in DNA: TGTGCCAGCAGTGAAGGGACCACAAAAAGGGATACGCAGTATTTT. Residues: CASSEGTTKRDTQYF.

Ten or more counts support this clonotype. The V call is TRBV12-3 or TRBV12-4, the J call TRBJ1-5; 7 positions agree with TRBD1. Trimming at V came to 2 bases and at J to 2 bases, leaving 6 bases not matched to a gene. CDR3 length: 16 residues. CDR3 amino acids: CASSLTGQYGNQPQHF. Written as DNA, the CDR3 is TGTGCCAGCAGTTTAACGGGACAGTACGGCAATCAGCCCCAGCATTTT.

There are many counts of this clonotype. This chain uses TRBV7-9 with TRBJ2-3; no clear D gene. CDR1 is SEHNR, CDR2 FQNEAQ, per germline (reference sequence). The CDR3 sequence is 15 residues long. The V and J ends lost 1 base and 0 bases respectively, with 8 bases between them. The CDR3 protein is CASSLGGASTDTQYF. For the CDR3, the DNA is TGTGCCAGCAGCTTAGGCGGTGCTAGCACAGATACGCAGTATTTT.

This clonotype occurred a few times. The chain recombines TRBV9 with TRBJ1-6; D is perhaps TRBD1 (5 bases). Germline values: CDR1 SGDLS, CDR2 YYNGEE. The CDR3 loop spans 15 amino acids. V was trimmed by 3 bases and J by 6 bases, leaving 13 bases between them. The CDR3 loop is CASSADSKANSPLHF. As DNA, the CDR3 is TGTGCCAGCAGCGCTGACAGTAAGGCTAATTCACCCCTCCACTTT.

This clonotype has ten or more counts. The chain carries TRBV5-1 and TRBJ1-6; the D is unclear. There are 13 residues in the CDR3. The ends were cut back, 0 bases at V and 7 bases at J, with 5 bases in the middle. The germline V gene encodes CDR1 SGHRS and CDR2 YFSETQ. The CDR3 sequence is CASSLGTNSPLHF. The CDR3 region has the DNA TGCGCCAGCAGCTTGGGAACGAATTCACCCCTCCACTTT.

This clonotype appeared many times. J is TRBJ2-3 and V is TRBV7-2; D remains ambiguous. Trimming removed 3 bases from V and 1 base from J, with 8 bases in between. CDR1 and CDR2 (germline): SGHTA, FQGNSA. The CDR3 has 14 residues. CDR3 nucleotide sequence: TGTGCCAGCAGCTTGAGGCCAGGCACAGATACGCAGTATTTT. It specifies CASSLRPGTDTQYF.

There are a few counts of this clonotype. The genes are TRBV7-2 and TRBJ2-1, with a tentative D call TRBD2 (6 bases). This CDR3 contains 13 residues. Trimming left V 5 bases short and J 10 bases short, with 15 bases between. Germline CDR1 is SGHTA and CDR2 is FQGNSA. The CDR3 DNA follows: TGTGCCAGCAGCCCGCGTTTTGGAGGGGAGCAGTTCTTC. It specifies CASSPRFGGEQFF.

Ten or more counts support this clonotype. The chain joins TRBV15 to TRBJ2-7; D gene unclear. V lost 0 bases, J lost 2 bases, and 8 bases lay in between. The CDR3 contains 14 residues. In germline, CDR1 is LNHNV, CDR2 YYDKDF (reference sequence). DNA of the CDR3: TGTGCCACCAGCAGAGATTTAGGCACCTACGAGCAGTACGTC. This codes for CATSRDLGTYEQYV.

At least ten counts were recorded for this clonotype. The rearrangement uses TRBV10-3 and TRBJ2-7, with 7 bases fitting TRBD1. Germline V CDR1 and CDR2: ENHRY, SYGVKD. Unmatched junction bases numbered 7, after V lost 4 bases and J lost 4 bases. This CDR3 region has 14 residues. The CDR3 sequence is CAISAQGTGYEQYV. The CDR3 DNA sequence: TGTGCCATCAGTGCACAGGGGACGGGGTACGAGCAGTACGTC.

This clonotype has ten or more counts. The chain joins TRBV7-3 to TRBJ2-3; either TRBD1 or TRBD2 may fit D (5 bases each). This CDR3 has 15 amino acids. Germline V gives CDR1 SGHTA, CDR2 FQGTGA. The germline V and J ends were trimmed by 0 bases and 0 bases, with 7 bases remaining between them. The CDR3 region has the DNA TGTGCCAGCAGCTTAACGGGGACCAGCACAGATACGCAGTATTTT. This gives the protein CASSLTGTSTDTQYF.

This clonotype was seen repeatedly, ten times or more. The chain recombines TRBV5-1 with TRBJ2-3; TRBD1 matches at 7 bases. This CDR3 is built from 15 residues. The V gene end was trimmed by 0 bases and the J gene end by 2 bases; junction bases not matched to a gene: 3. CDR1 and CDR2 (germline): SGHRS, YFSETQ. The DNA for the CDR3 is TGCGCCAGCAGCTTGGCGACAGGGACCACAGATACGCAGTATTTT. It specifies CASSLATGTTDTQYF.

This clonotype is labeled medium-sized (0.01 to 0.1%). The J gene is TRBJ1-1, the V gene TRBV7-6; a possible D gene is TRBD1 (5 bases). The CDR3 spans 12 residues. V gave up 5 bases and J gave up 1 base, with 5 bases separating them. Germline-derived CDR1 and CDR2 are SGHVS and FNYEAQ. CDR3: CASSQGNTEAFF. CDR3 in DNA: TGTGCCAGCAGCCAGGGGAACACTGAAGCTTTCTTT.

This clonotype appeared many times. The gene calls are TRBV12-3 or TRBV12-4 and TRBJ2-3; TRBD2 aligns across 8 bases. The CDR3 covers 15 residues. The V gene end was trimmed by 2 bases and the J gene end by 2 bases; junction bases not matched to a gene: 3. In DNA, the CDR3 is TGTGCCAGCAGTTTACCGGGGGGGGTCACAGATACGCAGTATTTT. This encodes CASSLPGGVTDTQYF.

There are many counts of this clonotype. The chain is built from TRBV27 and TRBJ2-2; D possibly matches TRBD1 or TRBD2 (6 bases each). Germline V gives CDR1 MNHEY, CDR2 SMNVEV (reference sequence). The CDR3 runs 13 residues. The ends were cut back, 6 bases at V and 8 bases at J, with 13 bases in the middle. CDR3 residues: CASSLRGAGELFF. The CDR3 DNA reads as TGTGCCAGCAGCTTGAGGGGGGCTGGGGAGCTGTTTTTT.

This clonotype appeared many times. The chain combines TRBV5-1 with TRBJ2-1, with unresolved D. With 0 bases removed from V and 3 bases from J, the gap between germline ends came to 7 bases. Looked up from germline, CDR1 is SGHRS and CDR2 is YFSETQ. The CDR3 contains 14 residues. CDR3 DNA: TGCGCCAGCAGCTTGGGTCAGAGCTACAATGAGCAGTTCTTC. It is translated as CASSLGQSYNEQFF. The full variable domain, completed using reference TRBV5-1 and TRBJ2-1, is KAGVTQTPRYLIKTRGQQVTLSCSPISGHRSVSWYQQTPGQGLQFLFEYFSETQRNKGNFPGRFSGRQFSNSRSEMNVSTLELGDSALYLCASSLGQSYNEQFFGPGTRLTVL.

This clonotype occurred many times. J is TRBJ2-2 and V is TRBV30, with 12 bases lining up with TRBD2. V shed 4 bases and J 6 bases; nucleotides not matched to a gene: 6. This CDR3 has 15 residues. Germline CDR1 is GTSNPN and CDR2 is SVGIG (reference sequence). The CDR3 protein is CAWKGLAGSAGELFF. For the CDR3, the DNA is TGTGCCTGGAAGGGACTAGCGGGTTCGGCCGGGGAGCTGTTTTTT.

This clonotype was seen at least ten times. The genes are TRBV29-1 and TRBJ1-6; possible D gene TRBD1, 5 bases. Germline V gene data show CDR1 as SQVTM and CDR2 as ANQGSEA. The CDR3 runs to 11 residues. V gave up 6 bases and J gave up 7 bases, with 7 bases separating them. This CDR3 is CSVGENSPLHF. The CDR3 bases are TGCAGCGTGGGGGAGAATTCACCCCTCCACTTT.

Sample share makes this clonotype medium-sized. CDR3 coding DNA: TGCAGCACCATCCCGGGACAGGGGGCAGATACGCAGTATTTT. This translates into CSTIPGQGADTQYF. The rearrangement joins TRBV29-1 to TRBJ2-3; 11 bases align to TRBD1. V lost 8 bases and J lost 4; bases outside the gene matches: 8. CDR1 SQVTM and CDR2 ANQGSEA come from the germline V gene. The CDR3 has 14 amino acids.

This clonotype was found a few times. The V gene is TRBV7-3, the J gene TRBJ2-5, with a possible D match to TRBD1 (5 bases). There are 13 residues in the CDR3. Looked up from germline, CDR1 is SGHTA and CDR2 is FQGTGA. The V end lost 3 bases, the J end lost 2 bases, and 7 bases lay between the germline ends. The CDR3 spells CASSLTVQETQYF. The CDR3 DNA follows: TGTGCCAGCAGCTTGACAGTACAAGAGACCCAGTACTTC.

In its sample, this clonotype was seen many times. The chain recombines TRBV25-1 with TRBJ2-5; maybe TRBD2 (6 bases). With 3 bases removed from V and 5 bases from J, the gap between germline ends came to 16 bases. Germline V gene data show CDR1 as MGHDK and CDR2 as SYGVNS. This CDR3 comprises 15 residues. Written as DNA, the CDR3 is TGTGCCAGCAGTGACGTTCTAGCAGGAGGGGAGACCCAGTACTTC. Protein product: CASSDVLAGGETQYF.